This record covers a single TCR beta chain. Trimming took off 0 bases at V and 10 bases at J, with 13 bases between the two ends. The CDR3 sequence is 15 residues long. From germline, CDR1 is SNHLY and CDR2 FYNNEI. This sample is part of a study of cytomegalovirus exposure and HLA in healthy donors. PCR employed 60 Vbeta and 13 Jbeta primers. Clones were read by immunoSEQ multiplex PCR, and TCRdb kept only the in-frame ones, dropping some. Of 150,000 to 200,000 clones in the sample, roughly 60% are singletons; the top ten hold roughly 2.9%. The sample consisted of PBMCs. This receptor was taken from a man aged 35 to 55 in good health and CMV-seronegative. The chain uses TRBV2 and TRBJ1-6; D is ambiguous. The CDR3 protein is CASSEASGRPSPLHF. The CDR3 bases are TGTGCCAGCAGTGAAGCGAGTGGCAGGCCCTCACCCCTCCACTTT.